The subject of this entry is one T cell receptor beta chain. The data are from a study of OX40 agonist ivuxolimab in advanced cancers. Germline lookup yields CDR1 MDHEN and CDR2 SYDVKM. The CDR3 is made up of 13 amino acids. V gave up 3 bases and J gave up 0 bases, with 6 bases separating them. Here immunoSEQ multiplex PCR was the method, and the copy in TCRdb shows in-frame clones only, minus some. The sample has some 50,000 clones; under 95% are singletons. The sample in question was CD4+ or CD8+ T cells sorted from blood, obtained in a trial of the OX40 agonist ivuxolimab. This chain uses TRBV28 with TRBJ2-7; D gene unclear. This receptor was identified in an adult with an advanced solid tumor such as melanoma, head and neck, liver or kidney cancer. The CDR3 nucleotides are TGTGCCAGCAGTTTGGCGATCTCCTACGAGCAGTACTTC. It yields the protein CASSLAISYEQYF.